Detailed here is one T cell receptor (beta chain). Its antigen remains unknown. The sample belongs to a study of cytomegalovirus exposure and HLA in healthy donors. Primers for the PCR totalled 60 Vbeta and 13 Jbeta. Clones were read by immunoSEQ multiplex PCR, and TCRdb kept only the in-frame ones, dropping some. Here the sample spans some 98,000 clones, about 70% being singletons. V dropped 3 bases and J dropped 8 bases, with 14 bases sitting between them. The CDR3 is 13 amino acids. In germline, CDR1 is SGHDT, CDR2 YYEEEE. Study findings and constraints: Fewer N-insertions (relative to the 666-donor mean) were reportedly seen in an Asian-associated ancestry cluster in a later analysis.

V usage is TRBV5-6 and J usage is TRBJ1-1, with D possibly being TRBD1 (6 bases). This TCR came from a human donor in good health. The sample comprised PBMCs. The CDR3 sequence: CASSWDQQGEAFF. Written as DNA, the CDR3 is TGTGCCAGCAGCTGGGACCAACAGGGAGAAGCTTTCTTT.